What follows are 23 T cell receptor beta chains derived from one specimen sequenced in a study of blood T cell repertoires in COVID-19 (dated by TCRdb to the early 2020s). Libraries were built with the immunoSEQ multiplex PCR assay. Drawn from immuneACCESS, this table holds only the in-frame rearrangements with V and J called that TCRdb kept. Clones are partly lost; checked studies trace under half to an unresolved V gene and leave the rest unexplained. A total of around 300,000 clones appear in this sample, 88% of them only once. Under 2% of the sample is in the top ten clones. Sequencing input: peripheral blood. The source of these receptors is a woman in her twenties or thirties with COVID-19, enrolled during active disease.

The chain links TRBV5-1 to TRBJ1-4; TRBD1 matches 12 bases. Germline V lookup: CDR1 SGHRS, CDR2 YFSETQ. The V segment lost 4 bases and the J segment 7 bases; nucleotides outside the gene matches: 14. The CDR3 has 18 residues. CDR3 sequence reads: CASSPGTGGNRYGEKLFF. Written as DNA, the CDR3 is TGCGCCAGCAGCCCGGGGACAGGGGGCAATCGTTACGGTGAAAAACTGTTTTTT.

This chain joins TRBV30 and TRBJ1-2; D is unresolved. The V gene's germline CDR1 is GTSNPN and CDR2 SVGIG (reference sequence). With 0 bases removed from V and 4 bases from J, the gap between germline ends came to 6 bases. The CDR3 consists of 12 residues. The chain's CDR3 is CAWSVLGYGYTF. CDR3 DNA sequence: TGTGCCTGGAGTGTACTAGGCTATGGCTACACCTTC.

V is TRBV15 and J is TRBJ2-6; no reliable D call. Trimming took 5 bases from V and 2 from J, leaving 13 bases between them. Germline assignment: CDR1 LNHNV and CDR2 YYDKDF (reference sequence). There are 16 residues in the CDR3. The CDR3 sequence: CATSPQRMAGANVLTF. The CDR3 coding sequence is TGTGCCACCAGCCCCCAGAGGATGGCTGGGGCCAACGTCCTGACTTTC.

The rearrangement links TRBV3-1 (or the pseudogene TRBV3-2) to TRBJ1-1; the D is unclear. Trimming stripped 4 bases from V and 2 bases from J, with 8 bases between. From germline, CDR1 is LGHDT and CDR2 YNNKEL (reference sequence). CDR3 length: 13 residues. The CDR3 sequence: CASSPQVNTEAFF. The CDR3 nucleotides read TGTGCCAGCAGCCCGCAGGTTAACACTGAAGCTTTCTTT.

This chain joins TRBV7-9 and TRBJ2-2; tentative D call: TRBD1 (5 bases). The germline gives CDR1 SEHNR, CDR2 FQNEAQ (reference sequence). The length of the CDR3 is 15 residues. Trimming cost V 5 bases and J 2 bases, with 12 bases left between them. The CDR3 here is CASSPITGNTGELFF. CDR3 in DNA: TGTGCCAGCAGCCCTATAACAGGAAACACCGGGGAGCTGTTTTTT.

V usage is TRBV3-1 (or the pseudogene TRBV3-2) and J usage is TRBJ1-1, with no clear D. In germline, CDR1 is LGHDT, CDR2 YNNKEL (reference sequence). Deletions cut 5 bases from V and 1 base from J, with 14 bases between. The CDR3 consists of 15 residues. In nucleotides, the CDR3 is TGTGCCAGCAGCTTAAGAGGACTGCAGAACACTGAAGCTTTCTTT. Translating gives CASSLRGLQNTEAFF.

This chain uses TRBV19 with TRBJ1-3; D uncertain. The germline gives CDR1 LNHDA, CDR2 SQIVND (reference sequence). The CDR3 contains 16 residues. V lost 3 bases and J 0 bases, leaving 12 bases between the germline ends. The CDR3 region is CASSIGRHGSGNTIYF. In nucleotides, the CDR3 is TGTGCCAGTAGTATTGGGAGGCACGGCTCTGGAAACACCATATATTTT.

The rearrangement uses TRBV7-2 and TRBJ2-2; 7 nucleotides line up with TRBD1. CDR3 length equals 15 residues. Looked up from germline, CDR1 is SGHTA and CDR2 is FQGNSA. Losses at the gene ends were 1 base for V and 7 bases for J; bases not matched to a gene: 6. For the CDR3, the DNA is TGTGCCAGCAGCTTAGTCACAGGGGTCAGCGGGGAGCTGTTTTTT. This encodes CASSLVTGVSGELFF.

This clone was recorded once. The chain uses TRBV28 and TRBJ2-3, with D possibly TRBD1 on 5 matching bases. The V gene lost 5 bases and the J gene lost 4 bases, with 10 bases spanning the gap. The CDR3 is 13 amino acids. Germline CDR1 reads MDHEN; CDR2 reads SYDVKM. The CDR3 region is CASSVRVADTQYF. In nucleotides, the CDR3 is TGTGCCAGCAGTGTCAGGGTGGCAGATACGCAGTATTTT.

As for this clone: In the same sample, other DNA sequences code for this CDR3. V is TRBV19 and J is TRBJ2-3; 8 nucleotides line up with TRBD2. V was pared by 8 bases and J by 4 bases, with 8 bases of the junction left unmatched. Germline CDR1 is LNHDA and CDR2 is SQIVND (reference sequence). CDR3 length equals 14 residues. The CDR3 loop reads CASRRGGPPDTQYF. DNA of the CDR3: TGTGCCAGTCGCCGGGGGGGCCCTCCAGATACGCAGTATTTT.

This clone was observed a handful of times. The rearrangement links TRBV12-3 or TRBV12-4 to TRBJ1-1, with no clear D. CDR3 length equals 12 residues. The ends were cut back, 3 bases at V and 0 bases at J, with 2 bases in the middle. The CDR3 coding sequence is TGTGCCAGCAGTTTCTTGAACACTGAAGCTTTCTTT. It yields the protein CASSFLNTEAFF.

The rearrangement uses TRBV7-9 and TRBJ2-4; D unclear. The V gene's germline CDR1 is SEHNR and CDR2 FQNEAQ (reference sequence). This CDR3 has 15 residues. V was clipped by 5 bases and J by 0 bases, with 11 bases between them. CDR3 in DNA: TGTGCCAGCAGCACGACTGCCCTAGCCAAAAACATTCAGTACTTC. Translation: CASSTTALAKNIQYF.

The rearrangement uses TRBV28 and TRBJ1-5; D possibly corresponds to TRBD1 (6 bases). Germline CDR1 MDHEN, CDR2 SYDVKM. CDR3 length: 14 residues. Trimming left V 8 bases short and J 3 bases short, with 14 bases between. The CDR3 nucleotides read TGTGCCAGCCAACAGGGTGGATTCAATCAGCCCCAGCATTTT. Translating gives CASQQGGFNQPQHF.

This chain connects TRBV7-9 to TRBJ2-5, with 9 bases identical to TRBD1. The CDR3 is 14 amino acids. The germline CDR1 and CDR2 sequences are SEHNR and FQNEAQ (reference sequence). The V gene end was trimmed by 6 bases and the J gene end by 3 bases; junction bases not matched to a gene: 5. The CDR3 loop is CASRGGQGKETQYF. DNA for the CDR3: TGTGCCAGCAGGGGGGGACAGGGAAAAGAGACCCAGTACTTC.

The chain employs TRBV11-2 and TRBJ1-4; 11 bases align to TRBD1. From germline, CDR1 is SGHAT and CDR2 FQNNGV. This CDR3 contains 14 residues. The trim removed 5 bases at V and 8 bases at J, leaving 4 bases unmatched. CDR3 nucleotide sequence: TGTGCCAGCAGCGTGGACAGGGGGCGGGAAAAACTGTTTTTT. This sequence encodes CASSVDRGREKLFF.

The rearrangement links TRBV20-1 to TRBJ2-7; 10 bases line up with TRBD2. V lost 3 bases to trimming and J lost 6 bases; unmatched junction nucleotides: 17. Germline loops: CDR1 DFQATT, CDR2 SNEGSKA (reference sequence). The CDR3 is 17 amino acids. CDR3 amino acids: CSASPLSGGALFGEQYF. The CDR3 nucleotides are TGCAGTGCTAGTCCCCTCAGCGGGGGGGCTTTGTTCGGCGAGCAGTACTTC.

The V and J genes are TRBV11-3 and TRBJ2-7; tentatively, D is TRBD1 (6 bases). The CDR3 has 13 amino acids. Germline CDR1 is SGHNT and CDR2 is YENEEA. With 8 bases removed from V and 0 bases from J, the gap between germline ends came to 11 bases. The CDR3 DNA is TGTGCCAGCTCAGGGGTGAGCTCCTACGAGCAGTACTTC. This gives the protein CASSGVSSYEQYF. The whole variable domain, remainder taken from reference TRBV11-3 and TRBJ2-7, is EAGVVQSPRYKIIEKKQPVAFWCNPISGHNTLYWYLQNLGQGPELLIRYENEEAVDDSQLPKDRFSAERLKGVDSTLKIQPAELGDSAVYLCASSGVSSYEQYFGPGTRLTVT.

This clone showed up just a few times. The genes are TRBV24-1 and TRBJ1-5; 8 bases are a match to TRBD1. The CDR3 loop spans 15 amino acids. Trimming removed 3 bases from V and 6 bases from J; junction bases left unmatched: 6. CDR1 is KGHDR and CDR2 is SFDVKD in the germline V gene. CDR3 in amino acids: CATSDGTGMFQPQHF. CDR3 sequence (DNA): TGTGCCACCAGTGATGGGACAGGAATGTTTCAGCCCCAGCATTTT.

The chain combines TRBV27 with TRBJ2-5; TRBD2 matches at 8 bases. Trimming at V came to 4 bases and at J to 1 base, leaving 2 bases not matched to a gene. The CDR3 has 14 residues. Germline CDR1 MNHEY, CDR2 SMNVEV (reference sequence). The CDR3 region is CASSSAGAQETQYF. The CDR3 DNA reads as TGTGCCAGCAGTTCAGCGGGGGCCCAAGAGACCCAGTACTTC.

In nucleotides, the CDR3 is TGCGCCAGCAGCTTCAAACCAGGGGTGGGCACTGAAGCTTTCTTT. Translated, it gives CASSFKPGVGTEAFF. The chain recombines TRBV5-1 with TRBJ1-1; D may be TRBD1 (6 bases). Germline CDR1 SGHRS, CDR2 YFSETQ. The CDR3 length is 15 residues. V lost 2 bases and J 4 bases, leaving 15 bases between the germline ends.

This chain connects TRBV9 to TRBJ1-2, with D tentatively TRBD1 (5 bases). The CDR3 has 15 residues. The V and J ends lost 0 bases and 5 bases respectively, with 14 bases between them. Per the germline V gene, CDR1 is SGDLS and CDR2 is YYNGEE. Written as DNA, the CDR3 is TGTGCCAGCAGCGTAGAATCAGCCTCAGGGTATGGCTACACCTTC. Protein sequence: CASSVESASGYGYTF.

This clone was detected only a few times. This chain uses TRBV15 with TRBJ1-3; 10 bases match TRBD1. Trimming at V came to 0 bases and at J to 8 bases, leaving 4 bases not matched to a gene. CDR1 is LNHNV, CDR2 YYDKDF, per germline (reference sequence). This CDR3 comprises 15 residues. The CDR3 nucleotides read TGTGCCACCAGCAGAGATAGGACAGGGGGACACACCATATATTTT. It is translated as CATSRDRTGGHTIYF.

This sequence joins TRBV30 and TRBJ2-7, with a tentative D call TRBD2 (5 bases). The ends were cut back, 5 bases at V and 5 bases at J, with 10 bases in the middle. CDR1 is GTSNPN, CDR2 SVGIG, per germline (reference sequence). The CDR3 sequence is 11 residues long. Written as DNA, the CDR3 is TGTGCCTGGGCGGGTTTCGACGAGCAGTACTTC. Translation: CAWAGFDEQYF.